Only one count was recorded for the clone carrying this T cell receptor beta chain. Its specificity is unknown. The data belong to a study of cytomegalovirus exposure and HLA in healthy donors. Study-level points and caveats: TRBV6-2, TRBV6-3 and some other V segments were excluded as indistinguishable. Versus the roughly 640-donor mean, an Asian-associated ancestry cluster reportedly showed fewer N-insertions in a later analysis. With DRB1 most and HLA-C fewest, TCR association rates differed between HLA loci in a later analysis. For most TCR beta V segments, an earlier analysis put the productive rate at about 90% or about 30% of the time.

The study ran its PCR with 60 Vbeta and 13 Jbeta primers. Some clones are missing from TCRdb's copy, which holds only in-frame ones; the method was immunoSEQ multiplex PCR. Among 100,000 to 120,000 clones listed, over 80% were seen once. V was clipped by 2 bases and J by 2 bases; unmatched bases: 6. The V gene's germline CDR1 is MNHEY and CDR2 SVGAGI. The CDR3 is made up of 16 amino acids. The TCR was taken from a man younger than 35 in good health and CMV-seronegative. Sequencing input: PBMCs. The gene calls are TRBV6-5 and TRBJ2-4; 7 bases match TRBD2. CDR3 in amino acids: CASSYGGRGTKNIQYF. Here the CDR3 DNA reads TGTGCCAGCAGTTACGGCGGGAGAGGGACCAAAAACATTCAGTACTTC.